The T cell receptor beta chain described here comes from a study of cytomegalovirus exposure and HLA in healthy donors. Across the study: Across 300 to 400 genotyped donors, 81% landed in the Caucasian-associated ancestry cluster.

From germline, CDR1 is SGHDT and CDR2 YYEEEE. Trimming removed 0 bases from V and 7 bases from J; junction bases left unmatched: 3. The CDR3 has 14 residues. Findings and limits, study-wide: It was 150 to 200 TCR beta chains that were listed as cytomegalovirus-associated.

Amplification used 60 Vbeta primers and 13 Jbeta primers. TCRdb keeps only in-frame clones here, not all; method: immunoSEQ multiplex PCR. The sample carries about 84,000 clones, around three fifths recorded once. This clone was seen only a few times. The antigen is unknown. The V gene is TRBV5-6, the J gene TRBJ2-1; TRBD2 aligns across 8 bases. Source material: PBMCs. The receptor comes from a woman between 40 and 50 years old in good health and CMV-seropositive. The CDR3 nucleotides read TGTGCCAGCAGCTTGGGACTAGCGCTAAATGAGCAGTTCTTC. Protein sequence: CASSLGLALNEQFF.